Listed here are 18 T cell receptor beta chains from one sample, sequenced in a study of T cells in tumors after PD-1 blockade. Generated by immunoSEQ multiplex PCR, the TCRdb table keeps only in-frame clones and is missing some. This sample carries about 10,000 clones, 55% to 75% of them seen once, and the ten largest clones take under 15%. The sample in question was tumor tissue, obtained after anti-PD-1 treatment. The receptor source for this set is a human donor with basal cell carcinoma.

In its sample, this clone is large. The CDR3 DNA follows: TGCGCCAGCAGCTTGTATTTTCGGGGCGACTATTCACCCCTCCACTTT. It codes for CASSLYFRGDYSPLHF. This sequence joins TRBV5-1 and TRBJ1-6; tentative D call: TRBD1 (5 bases). The CDR3 is made up of 16 amino acids. V lost 1 base and J 8 bases, leaving 16 bases between the germline ends. Per germline, CDR1 SGHRS and CDR2 YFSETQ.

This clone is medium-sized (0.01 to 0.1%) within its sample. V usage is TRBV5-8 and J usage is TRBJ2-1; TRBD2 aligns across 7 bases. This CDR3 has 16 residues. Germline V gene sequence: CDR1 SGHTS, CDR2 YDEGEE. V shed 3 bases and J 8 bases; nucleotides not matched to a gene: 14. The DNA for the CDR3 is TGTGCCAGCAGCTCACTAGCGTCGGGATTAGGAGATGAGCAGTTCTTC. Translation gives CASSSLASGLGDEQFF.

This chain joins TRBV25-1 and TRBJ2-2; the D gene is possibly TRBD2 (6 bases). The ends were cut back, 4 bases at V and 8 bases at J, with 20 bases in the middle. CDR1 and CDR2 from the germline V gene are MGHDK and SYGVNS. The CDR3 is made up of 16 amino acids. The CDR3 loop reads CASSAHLATGTGELFF. The CDR3 bases are TGTGCCAGCAGTGCCCATCTAGCGACGGGGACGGGGGAGCTGTTTTTT.

This clone was detected only a few times. The chain links TRBV20-1 to TRBJ2-3, with TRBD1 identical over 7 bases. J was trimmed by 6 bases and V by 3 bases; bases with no gene match: 12. The CDR3 consists of 15 residues. Germline loops: CDR1 DFQATT, CDR2 SNEGSKA (reference sequence). CDR3 region: CSASRDSYLGDTQYF. Written as DNA, the CDR3 is TGCAGTGCTAGTAGGGACAGCTATTTAGGGGATACGCAGTATTTT.

The rearrangement links TRBV28 to TRBJ2-3; 7 bases map to TRBD2. This CDR3 has 17 amino acids. The germline CDR1 and CDR2 sequences are MDHEN and SYDVKM. With V trimmed by 3 bases and J by 2 bases, 11 bases remained unmatched. CDR3 DNA: TGTGCCAGCAGTTTTTATCCTAGCGGAGCCCTCACAGATACGCAGTATTTT. Translating gives CASSFYPSGALTDTQYF.

As DNA, the CDR3 is TGCGCCAGCAGCCCGATAAATGGACAGGGGGCAGGGTACAATGAGCAGTTCTTC. Residues: CASSPINGQGAGYNEQFF. The chain couples TRBV5-1 to TRBJ2-1; 11 bases match TRBD1. The germline V gene has CDR1 SGHRS and CDR2 YFSETQ. The V segment lost 4 bases and the J segment 4 bases; nucleotides outside the gene matches: 13. The CDR3 has 18 residues.

The rearrangement uses TRBV5-1 and TRBJ2-3; 9 nucleotides agree with TRBD2. The V segment lost 7 bases and the J segment 5 bases; nucleotides outside the gene matches: 11. Germline CDR1 reads SGHRS; CDR2 reads YFSETQ. The CDR3 consists of 15 residues. The CDR3 region has the DNA TGCGCCAGCTCGCGGGGGGGCCTCTCAAAAGATACGCAGTATTTT. Protein product: CASSRGGLSKDTQYF.

The gene calls are TRBV5-1 and TRBJ2-1, with 7 bases aligning to TRBD2. The CDR3 totals 15 residues. Germline CDR1 is SGHRS and CDR2 is YFSETQ. The V gene end was trimmed by 2 bases and the J gene end by 9 bases; junction bases not matched to a gene: 11. The CDR3 bases are TGCGCCAGCAGCTTAGCGGGACTGGCTAAGACTGAGCAGTTCTTC. It specifies CASSLAGLAKTEQFF. Full variable domain (remainder filled in from reference TRBV5-1 and TRBJ2-1): KAGVTQTPRYLIKTRGQQVTLSCSPISGHRSVSWYQQTPGQGLQFLFEYFSETQRNKGNFPGRFSGRQFSNSRSEMNVSTLELGDSALYLCASSLAGLAKTEQFFGPGTRLTVL.

Of note for this clone: Its ends do not fully match the called genes, so a read error is possible. The chain uses TRBV5-1 and TRBJ2-2, with 9 positions matching TRBD2. The germline V gene encodes CDR1 SGHRS and CDR2 YFSETQ. CDR3 length: 18 residues. The CDR3 bases are TGCCCCAGCAGCCGGATCCTCGCGGGGGGGATGAACACCGGGGAGCTGTTTTTT. Translated, it gives CPSSRILAGGMNTGELFF.

This clone is medium-sized by share. The chain is built from TRBV15 and TRBJ2-4, with D uncertain. The CDR3 consists of 13 residues. In germline, CDR1 is LNHNV, CDR2 YYDKDF (reference sequence). Trimming pared 1 base from V and 4 bases from J, leaving 5 bases between. The CDR3 is CATSRARKNIQYF. CDR3 nucleotides: TGTGCCACCAGCAGAGCAAGAAAAAACATTCAGTACTTC.

This clone was recorded a few times. The CDR3 region has the DNA TGTGCCAGCAGTTACTACACGTCCAGTGCCGAGCAGTACTTC. Its protein product is CASSYYTSSAEQYF. The chain recombines TRBV6-5 with TRBJ2-7; D call uncertain. V was trimmed by 1 base and J by 6 bases, leaving 13 bases between them. The CDR3 runs 14 residues. CDR1 is MNHEY and CDR2 is SVGAGI in the germline V gene.

In this sample, this clone turned up a few times. This rearrangement joins TRBV7-9 to TRBJ2-3; D possibly corresponds to TRBD1 (5 bases). Trimming pared 6 bases from V and 1 base from J, leaving 11 bases between. The CDR3 is made up of 14 amino acids. Germline CDR1 SEHNR, CDR2 FQNEAQ (reference sequence). The CDR3 DNA sequence: TGTGCCAGCAGGATCGCAGGGCGCACAGATACGCAGTATTTT. As protein: CASRIAGRTDTQYF.

V is TRBV7-9 and J is TRBJ1-4, with D possibly TRBD1 on 5 matching bases. The CDR3 is made up of 14 amino acids. Per the germline V gene, CDR1 is SEHNR and CDR2 is FQNEAQ (reference sequence). Deletions cut 5 bases from V and 8 bases from J, with 15 bases between. DNA for the CDR3: TGTGCCAGCAGCGACCGGCAGGGCTACGAAAAACTGTTTTTT. It specifies CASSDRQGYEKLFF.

The chain is built from TRBV6-1 and TRBJ1-4; TRBD1 aligns across 8 bases. The J segment lost 8 bases and the V segment lost 3 bases, leaving 8 bases of the junction unmatched. Germline V lookup: CDR1 MNHNS, CDR2 SASEGT. CDR3 size: 15 residues. The CDR3 region has the DNA TGTGCCAGCAGTGATCAGGGGGCGCGTTTGGAAAAACTGTTTTTT. As protein: CASSDQGARLEKLFF.

DNA of the CDR3: TGTGCCAGTAGGGGACAGCGAGATGGCTACACCTTC. It is translated as CASRGQRDGYTF. This chain links TRBV19 with TRBJ1-2; 7 positions match TRBD1. J lost 6 bases, V lost 6 bases, and 4 bases had no gene match. Germline CDR1 LNHDA, CDR2 SQIVND (reference sequence). CDR3 length: 12 amino acids. Looking up the rest from reference TRBV19 and TRBJ1-2 gives the full variable domain: DGGITQSPKYLFRKEGQNVTLSCEQNLNHDAMYWYRQDPGQGLRLIYYSQIVNDFQKGDIAEGYSVSREKKESFPLTVTSAQKNPTAFYLCASRGQRDGYTFGSGTRLTVV.

V gene TRBV20-1 combines with J gene TRBJ1-3, with no clear D. The CDR3 totals 15 residues. Germline V gives CDR1 DFQATT, CDR2 SNEGSKA (reference sequence). V was shortened by 3 bases and J by 0 bases, with 12 bases between the two germline ends. For the CDR3, the DNA is TGCAGTGCTAGTACTTCATCGAGCTCTGGAAACACCATATATTTT. Its protein is CSASTSSSSGNTIYF.

CDR3 amino acids: CASSFVATGKAYGYTF. The CDR3 DNA sequence: TGTGCCAGCAGCTTCGTCGCGACAGGGAAGGCCTATGGCTACACCTTC. The chain is built from TRBV6-2 or TRBV6-3 and TRBJ1-2; the match to TRBD1 covers 7 bases. The CDR3 is 16 amino acids. The trim removed 6 bases at V and 4 bases at J, leaving 14 bases unmatched. Germline V lookup: CDR1 MNHEY, CDR2 SVGEGT.

A few counts support this clone. This rearrangement joins TRBV18 to TRBJ2-3; 8 nucleotides match TRBD2. The V segment lost 3 bases and the J segment 6 bases; nucleotides outside the gene matches: 8. Germline values: CDR1 KGHSH, CDR2 LQKENI. The CDR3 is 15 residues long. The CDR3 bases are TGTGCCAGCTCACCCCCGGCGGGAGGTGAGGATACGCAGTATTTT. Translated: CASSPPAGGEDTQYF. The complete variable domain, with remaining parts taken from reference TRBV18 and TRBJ2-3, reads NAGVMQNPRHLVRRRGQEARLRCSPMKGHSHVYWYRQLPEEGLKFMVYLQKENIIDESGMPKERFSAEFPKEGPSILRIQQVVRGDSAAYFCASSPPAGGEDTQYFGPGTRLTVL.